This T cell receptor beta chain was recorded in a study of PD-1 blockade in classical Hodgkin lymphoma. V lost 1 base to trimming and J lost 2 bases; unmatched junction nucleotides: 2. The CDR3 totals 16 residues. Germline lookup yields CDR1 SGHVS and CDR2 FQNEAQ. The data were produced by immunoSEQ multiplex PCR, yet TCRdb's version contains in-frame clones alone and is incomplete. The sample has 47,000 or so clones, approximately 91% seen once. Time point noted: newly diagnosed, previously untreated cHL patient sample. A comparison was provided by newly diagnosed, untreated classical Hodgkin lymphoma PBMCs.

This TCR came from a human donor with classical Hodgkin lymphoma. The rearrangement uses TRBV7-8 and TRBJ1-5; 10 bases align to TRBD1. Input material: peripheral blood mononuclear cells (PBMCs). For the CDR3, the DNA is TGTGCCAGCAGCTTAGATGGGACAGGGGGCAATCAGCCCCAGCATTTT. This encodes CASSLDGTGGNQPQHF.